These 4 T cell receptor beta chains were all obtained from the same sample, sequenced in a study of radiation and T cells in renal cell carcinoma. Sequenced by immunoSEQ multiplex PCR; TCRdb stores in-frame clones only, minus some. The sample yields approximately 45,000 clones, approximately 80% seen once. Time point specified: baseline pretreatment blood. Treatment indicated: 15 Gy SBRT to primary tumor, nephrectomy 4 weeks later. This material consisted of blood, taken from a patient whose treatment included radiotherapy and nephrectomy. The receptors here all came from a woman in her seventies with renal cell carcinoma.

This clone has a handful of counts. The CDR3 reads CASSLEGDYGYTF. CDR3 DNA: TGTGCCAGCAGCTTGGAGGGGGACTATGGCTACACCTTC. The V gene is TRBV7-9, the J gene TRBJ1-2; D possibly corresponds to TRBD1 (6 bases). CDR3 length: 13 residues. V shed 3 bases and J shed 3 bases, with 8 bases lying between them. In germline, CDR1 is SEHNR, CDR2 FQNEAQ (reference sequence).

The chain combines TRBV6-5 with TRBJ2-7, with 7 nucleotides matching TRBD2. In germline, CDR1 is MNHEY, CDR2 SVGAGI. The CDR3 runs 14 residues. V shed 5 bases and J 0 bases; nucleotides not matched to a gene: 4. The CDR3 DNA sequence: TGTGCCAGCAGTCGTACGGGGGGCTCCTACGAGCAGTACTTC. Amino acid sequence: CASSRTGGSYEQYF.

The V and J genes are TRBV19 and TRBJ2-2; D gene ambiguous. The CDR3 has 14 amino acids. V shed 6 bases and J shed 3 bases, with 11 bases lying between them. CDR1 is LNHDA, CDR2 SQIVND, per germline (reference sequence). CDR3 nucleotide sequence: TGTGCCAGTAGATGGTCACCCGACACCGGGGAGCTGTTTTTT. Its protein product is CASRWSPDTGELFF.

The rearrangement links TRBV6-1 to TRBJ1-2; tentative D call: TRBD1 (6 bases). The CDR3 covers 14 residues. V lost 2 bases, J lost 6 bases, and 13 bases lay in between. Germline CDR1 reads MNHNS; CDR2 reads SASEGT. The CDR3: CASSEPGATHGYTF. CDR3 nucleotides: TGTGCCAGCAGTGAACCGGGGGCGACTCATGGCTACACCTTC.